These 5 T cell receptor beta chains were all obtained from the same sample, sequenced in a study of shared clonotypes between healthy human individuals (dated by TCRdb to 2019 to 2021). Receptors were amplified or captured by the immunoSEQ multiplex PCR assay. Sourced from immuneACCESS, this table was stored by TCRdb with only in-frame sequences that have V and J called. A share of the clones is absent; for the studies checked, an unresolved V gene accounts for under half, and the remainder has no known explanation. A total of around 340,000 clones appear in this sample, more than 60% of them only once. 8% to 13% of the sample rests with the top ten. The sample was memory CD4+ T cells sorted from blood. According to the study, the label for this sample's cell subset or site signals: CD45RA-negative fraction. The receptors stem from a man aged 30 to 39 in good health.

The chain joins TRBV14 to TRBJ2-7, with a possible D match to TRBD2 (5 bases). Trimming shortened V by 1 base and J by 3 bases, and 7 bases separated the two germline ends. The germline CDR1 and CDR2 sequences are SGHDN and FVKESK. The CDR3 loop spans 13 amino acids. CDR3 coding DNA: TGTGCCAGCAGCCAAGTTGCGGGCTACGAGCAGTACTTC. Its translation: CASSQVAGYEQYF.

This rearrangement joins TRBV2 to TRBJ1-5; no firm D call. This CDR3 comprises 14 residues. Looked up from germline, CDR1 is SNHLY and CDR2 is FYNNEI. V was clipped by 6 bases and J by 0 bases, with 9 bases between them. CDR3: CASRPGYSNQPQHF. As DNA, the CDR3 is TGTGCCAGCAGACCTGGGTATAGCAATCAGCCCCAGCATTTT.

CDR3 sequence reads: CASSPDRGSGNTIYF. The CDR3 nucleotides are TGTGCCAGCAGCCCCGACAGGGGGTCTGGAAACACCATATATTTT. The chain couples TRBV7-2 to TRBJ1-3; 9 bases agree with TRBD1. V lost 5 bases and J lost 1; bases outside the gene matches: 3. Per germline, CDR1 SGHTA and CDR2 FQGNSA. The CDR3 spans 15 residues. The full variable domain, its missing parts supplied by reference TRBV7-2 and TRBJ1-3, is GAGVSQSPSNKVTEKGKDVELRCDPISGHTALYWYRQSLGQGLEFLIYFQGNSAPDKSGLPSDRFSAERTGGSVSTLTIQRTQQEDSAVYLCASSPDRGSGNTIYFGEGSWLTVV.

This clone occurred many times. The CDR3 coding sequence is TGCGCCAGCAGTGGGCGGGAGTACCGCAATGAGCAGTTCTTC. Encoded protein: CASSGREYRNEQFF. This sequence joins TRBV10-2 and TRBJ2-1, with 7 bases lining up with TRBD2. The trim removed 4 bases at V and 6 bases at J, leaving 6 bases unmatched. Germline CDR1 is WSHSY and CDR2 is SAAADI. This CDR3 region has 14 residues.

This chain connects TRBV5-6 to TRBJ1-5, with no clear D. Trimming took 1 base from V and 7 from J, leaving 12 bases between them. Germline values: CDR1 SGHDT, CDR2 YYEEEE. The CDR3 sequence is 14 residues long. The CDR3 sequence is CASSLSGNWQPQHF. The CDR3 DNA sequence: TGTGCCAGCAGCTTGTCTGGAAACTGGCAGCCCCAGCATTTT.